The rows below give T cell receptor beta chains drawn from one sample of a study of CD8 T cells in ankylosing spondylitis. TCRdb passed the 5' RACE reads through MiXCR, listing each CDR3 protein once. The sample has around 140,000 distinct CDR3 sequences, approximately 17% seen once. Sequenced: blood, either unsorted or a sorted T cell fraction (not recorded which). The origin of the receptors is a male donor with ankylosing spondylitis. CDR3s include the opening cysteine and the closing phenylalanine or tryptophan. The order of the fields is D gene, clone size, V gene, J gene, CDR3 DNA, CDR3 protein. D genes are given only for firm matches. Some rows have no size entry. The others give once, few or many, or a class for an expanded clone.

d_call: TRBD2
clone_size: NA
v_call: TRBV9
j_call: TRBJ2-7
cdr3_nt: TGTGCCAGCAGCGTAGCCGCTAGCGGGACCTACGAGCAGTACTTC
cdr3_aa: CASSVAASGTYEQYF

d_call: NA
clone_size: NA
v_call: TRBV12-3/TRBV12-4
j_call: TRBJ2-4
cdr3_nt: TGTGCCACTCTTTCACGGACCAAAAACATTCAGTACTTC
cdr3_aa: CATLSRTKNIQYF

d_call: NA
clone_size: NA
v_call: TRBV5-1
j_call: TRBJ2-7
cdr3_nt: TGCGCCAGCAGCTCCGACTACAACTCCTACGAGCAGTACTTC
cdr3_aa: CASSSDYNSYEQYF

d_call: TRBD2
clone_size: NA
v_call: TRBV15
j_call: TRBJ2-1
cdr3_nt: TGTGCCACCAGCAGAGCTCGCACTAGCGGGAGAAGAGATGAGCAGTTCTTC
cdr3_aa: CATSRARTSGRRDEQFF

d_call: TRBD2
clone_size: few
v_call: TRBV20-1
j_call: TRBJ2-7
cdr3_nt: TGCAGTGCTAGACCTTCAGGGACTAGCGGGATCAACTCCTACGAGCAGTACTTC
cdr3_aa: CSARPSGTSGINSYEQYF

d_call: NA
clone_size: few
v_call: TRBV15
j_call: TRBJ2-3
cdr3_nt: TGTGCCACCAGCGGACCCGTTATTTGGAAACCTAGCACAGATACGCAGTATTTT
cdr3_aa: CATSGPVIWKPSTDTQYF

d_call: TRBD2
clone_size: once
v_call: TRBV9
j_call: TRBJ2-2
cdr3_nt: TGTGCCAGCAGCGTAGGTCTAGCGGGTTCCGGGGAGCTGTTTTTT
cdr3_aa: CASSVGLAGSGELFF

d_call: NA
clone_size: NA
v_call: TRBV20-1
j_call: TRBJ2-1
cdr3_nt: TGCAGTGCTAGCGGGATGGGCAATGAGCAGTTCTTC
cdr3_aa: CSASGMGNEQFF

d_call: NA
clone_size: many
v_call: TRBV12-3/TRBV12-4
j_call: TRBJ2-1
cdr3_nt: TGTGCCAGCAGACTGGGTATTAATGAGCAGTTCTTC
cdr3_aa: CASRLGINEQFF

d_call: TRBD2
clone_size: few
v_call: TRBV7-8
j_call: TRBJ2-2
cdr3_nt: TGTGCCAGCAGCTTAGGGGCTAGCGGGAGCCCCGGGGAGCTGTTTTTT
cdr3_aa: CASSLGASGSPGELFF

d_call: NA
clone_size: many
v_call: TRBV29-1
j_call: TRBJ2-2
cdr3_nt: TGCAGCGCAGAACGGGACGGAAACACCGGGGAGCTGTTTTTT
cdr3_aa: CSAERDGNTGELFF

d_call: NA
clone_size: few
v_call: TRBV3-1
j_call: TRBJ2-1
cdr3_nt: TGTGCCAGCAGCCAAGAAATCGCCCGGTACAATGAGCAGTTCTTC
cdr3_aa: CASSQEIARYNEQFF

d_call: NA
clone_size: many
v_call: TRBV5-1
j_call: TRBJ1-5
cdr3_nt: TGCGCCAGCAGCCCGAGGGGTCTTGGCAATCAGCCCCAGCATTTT
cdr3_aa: CASSPRGLGNQPQHF

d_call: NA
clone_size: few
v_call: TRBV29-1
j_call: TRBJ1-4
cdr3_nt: TGCAGCGTTGAGCCGGGGAAGGCTAATGAAAAACTGTTTTTT
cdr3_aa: CSVEPGKANEKLFF

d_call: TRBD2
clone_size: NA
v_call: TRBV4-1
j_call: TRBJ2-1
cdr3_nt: TGCGCCAGCACGGCTAGCGGGATTTATGAGCAGTTCTTC
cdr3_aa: CASTASGIYEQFF

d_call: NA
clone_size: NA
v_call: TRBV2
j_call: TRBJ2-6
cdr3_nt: TGTGCCAAGCATGGCTCTGGGGCCAACGTCCTGACTTTC
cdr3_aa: CAKHGSGANVLTF

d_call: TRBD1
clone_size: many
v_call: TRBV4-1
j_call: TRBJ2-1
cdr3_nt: TGCGCCAGCAGCCAGGCGACAGGGAAGAATGAGCAGTTCTTC
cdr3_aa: CASSQATGKNEQFF

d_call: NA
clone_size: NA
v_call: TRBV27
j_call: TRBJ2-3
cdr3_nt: TGTGCCAGCAGTTTACGTAGGCAGTACGGGGGGCTCACAGATACGCAGTATTTT
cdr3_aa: CASSLRRQYGGLTDTQYF

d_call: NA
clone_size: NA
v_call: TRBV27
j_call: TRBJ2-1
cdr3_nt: TGTGCCAGCGGTCTAGCGATCCACAATGAGCAGTTCTTC
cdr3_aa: CASGLAIHNEQFF

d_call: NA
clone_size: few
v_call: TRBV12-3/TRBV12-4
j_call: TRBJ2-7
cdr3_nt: TGTGCCAGCAGTTTCGGCGGACTCGAGCAGTACTTC
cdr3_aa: CASSFGGLEQYF

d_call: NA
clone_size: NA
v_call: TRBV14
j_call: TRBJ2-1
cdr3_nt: TGTGCCAGCAGCCAAGGTTCAAGGGACCCCGGGAATGAGCAGTTCTTC
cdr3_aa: CASSQGSRDPGNEQFF

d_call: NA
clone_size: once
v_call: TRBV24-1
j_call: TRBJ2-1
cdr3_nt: TGTGCCACCAGTGAGACTAGATCTGAGCAGTTCTTC
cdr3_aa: CATSETRSEQFF

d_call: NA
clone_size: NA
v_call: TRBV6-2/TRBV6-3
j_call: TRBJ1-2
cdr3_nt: TGTGCCAGCAGTTACTCGAGCGGGTCGGACAGCCATAACTATGGCTACACCTTC
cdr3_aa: CASSYSSGSDSHNYGYTF

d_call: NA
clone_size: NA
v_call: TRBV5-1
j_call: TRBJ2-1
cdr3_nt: TGCGCCAGCAGCTTGGACCAGGGATGGGGAGTGGGCAATGAGCAGTTCTTC
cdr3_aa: CASSLDQGWGVGNEQFF

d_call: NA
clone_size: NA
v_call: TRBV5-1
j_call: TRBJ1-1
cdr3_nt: TGCGCCAGCAGCTTACCTACGGGGGGCACTGAAGCTTTCTTT
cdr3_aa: CASSLPTGGTEAFF

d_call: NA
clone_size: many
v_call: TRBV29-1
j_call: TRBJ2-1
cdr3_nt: TGCAGCGTTGAGCTCGCTGAGCAGTTCTTC
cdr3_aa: CSVELAEQFF

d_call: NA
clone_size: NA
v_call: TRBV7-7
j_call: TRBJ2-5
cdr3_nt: TGTGCCAGCAGCCCATTAGGGATCTCCCGGGACCCAAAAGGGGAGACCCAGTACTTC
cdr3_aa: CASSPLGISRDPKGETQYF

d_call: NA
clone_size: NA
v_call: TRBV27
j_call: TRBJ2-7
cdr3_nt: TGTGCCAGCAGTTTATCAGGGAACCCGTGGGAGCAGTACTTC
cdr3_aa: CASSLSGNPWEQYF

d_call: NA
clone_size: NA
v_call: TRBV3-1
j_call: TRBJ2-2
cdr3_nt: TGTGCCAGCAGCCAAGAAGTTGTTAACGGGAGTAGGGGCGGGGAGCTGTTTTTT
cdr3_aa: CASSQEVVNGSRGGELFF